A single sample gave rise to the 13 T cell receptor beta chains below, sequenced in a study of T cell responses to AZD1222 COVID-19 vaccine. Libraries were prepared by immunoSEQ multiplex PCR; TCRdb keeps only in-frame clonotypes and omits some of them. The sample shows 200,000 to 300,000 clones, approximately 93% of them seen only once. The source material was peripheral blood, sampled on day 0 of AZD1222 vaccination. All receptors derive from an adult in good health.

This clone was observed a single time. DNA for the CDR3: TGTGCCAGCAGCTTGTCCGACCTAGGGAGCGGGGAGCTGTTTTTT. It encodes CASSLSDLGSGELFF. This sequence joins TRBV5-6 and TRBJ2-2; D may be TRBD2 (5 bases). The CDR3 sequence is 15 residues long. Deletions cut 1 base from V and 7 bases from J, with 14 bases between. Germline V CDR1 and CDR2: SGHDT, YYEEEE.

V is TRBV6-5 and J is TRBJ1-2; 11 bases fit TRBD1. Trimming cost V 6 bases and J 5 bases; bases outside gene matches: 8. The CDR3 loop spans 15 amino acids. Germline V gene sequence: CDR1 MNHEY, CDR2 SVGAGI. CDR3 residues: CASRSYGQGAYGYTF. The CDR3 nucleotides are TGTGCCAGCAGATCCTACGGACAGGGGGCGTATGGCTACACCTTC.

V gene TRBV20-1 combines with J gene TRBJ2-5; D is perhaps TRBD1 or TRBD2 (5 bases each). Trimming took 5 bases from V and 5 from J, leaving 9 bases between them. Germline V gene lookup returns CDR1 DFQATT and CDR2 SNEGSKA (reference sequence). This CDR3 spans 11 amino acids. In DNA form, the CDR3 reads TGCAGTGCTGGGGACGCGGAGACCCAGTACTTC. This gives the protein CSAGDAETQYF.

The chain recombines TRBV4-3 with TRBJ2-4; D is tentatively TRBD1 or TRBD2 (7 bases each). Germline CDR1 reads LGHNA; CDR2 reads YSLEER. The CDR3 totals 13 residues. With 5 bases removed from V and 8 bases from J, the gap between germline ends came to 13 bases. The chain's CDR3 is CASSSTGRDIQYF. In nucleotides, the CDR3 is TGCGCCAGCAGCTCGACAGGGAGGGACATTCAGTACTTC.

The chain carries TRBV7-2 and TRBJ1-1, with D possibly being TRBD1 (5 bases). Germline lookup yields CDR1 SGHTA and CDR2 FQGNSA. This CDR3 has 15 residues. V gave up 4 bases and J gave up 4 bases, with 16 bases separating them. The DNA of the CDR3 is TGTGCCAGCAGCTCGCAGGGAGGAGGAGGCACTGAAGCTTTCTTT. Translation gives CASSSQGGGGTEAFF. Full variable domain (missing parts from reference TRBV7-2 and TRBJ1-1): GAGVSQSPSNKVTEKGKDVELRCDPISGHTALYWYRQSLGQGLEFLIYFQGNSAPDKSGLPSDRFSAERTGGSVSTLTIQRTQQEDSAVYLCASSSQGGGGTEAFFGQGTRLTVV.

This clone was found a few times. The V call is TRBV4-3, the J call TRBJ1-2, with D perhaps matching TRBD1 (5 bases). Trimming took 4 bases from V and 2 from J, leaving 14 bases between them. The germline V gene has CDR1 LGHNA and CDR2 YSLEER. The CDR3 sequence is 15 residues long. The CDR3 is CASSPGEAGNYGYTF. The CDR3 region has the DNA TGCGCCAGCAGCCCCGGGGAGGCAGGGAACTATGGCTACACCTTC.

CDR3 sequence (DNA): TGCGCCAGCAGCTTGGGGGGGGGCTTAGATCAGCCCCAGCATTTT. It yields the protein CASSLGGGLDQPQHF. J is TRBJ1-5 and V is TRBV5-1; possibly TRBD1 for D (6 bases). Germline V gene lookup returns CDR1 SGHRS and CDR2 YFSETQ. There are 15 residues in the CDR3. Trimming took 0 bases from V and 5 from J, leaving 12 bases between them.

The chain has TRBV29-1 and TRBJ2-3; 7 bases map to TRBD2. Germline V lookup: CDR1 SQVTM, CDR2 ANQGSEA. This CDR3 has 15 residues. Trimming cost V 2 bases and J 0 bases; bases outside gene matches: 5. The CDR3 here is CSVEWRGTSTDTQYF. In nucleotides, the CDR3 is TGCAGCGTTGAATGGCGGGGGACTAGCACAGATACGCAGTATTTT.

Notes on this clone: Mismatch with germline at one junction end may stem from a read error. This sequence joins TRBV27 and TRBJ2-1, with D perhaps TRBD2 (7 bases). Germline loops: CDR1 MNHEY, CDR2 SMNVEV (reference sequence). CDR3 size: 12 residues. CDR3 nucleotides: TGTGCCAGCAGTCCCGTGGGGGGGCAGCGAATCTTC. Protein product: CASSPVGGQRIF.

The chain links TRBV5-1 to TRBJ2-7, with 11 nucleotides matching TRBD2. After removal of 5 bases from V and 0 bases from J, the junction contained 4 bases not matched to a gene. Germline CDR1 is SGHRS and CDR2 is YFSETQ. This CDR3 comprises 15 residues. The CDR3 protein is CASSFGTSGSYEQYF. CDR3 DNA sequence: TGCGCCAGCAGTTTTGGGACTAGCGGCTCCTACGAGCAGTACTTC.

The genes are TRBV3-1 (or the pseudogene TRBV3-2) and TRBJ2-5; 13 bases match TRBD2. V shed 6 bases, J shed 1 base, and the junction held 5 bases outside the gene matches. Per the germline V gene, CDR1 is LGHDT and CDR2 is YNNKEL (reference sequence). The CDR3 has 16 amino acids. CDR3 DNA sequence: TGTGCCAGCAGACTAGCGGGGGGGCCCCCCCAAGAGACCCAGTACTTC. It encodes CASRLAGGPPQETQYF.

The chain joins TRBV19 to TRBJ1-1; tentative D call: TRBD1 (5 bases). Per the germline V gene, CDR1 is LNHDA and CDR2 is SQIVND (reference sequence). This CDR3 is built from 17 residues. Trimming left V 5 bases short and J 1 base short, with 20 bases between. CDR3 sequence: CASSRRTLNIENTEAFF. The CDR3 DNA follows: TGTGCCAGTAGTCGAAGGACATTAAACATAGAGAACACTGAAGCTTTCTTT. Looking up the rest from reference TRBV19 and TRBJ1-1 gives the full variable domain: DGGITQSPKYLFRKEGQNVTLSCEQNLNHDAMYWYRQDPGQGLRLIYYSQIVNDFQKGDIAEGYSVSREKKESFPLTVTSAQKNPTAFYLCASSRRTLNIENTEAFFGQGTRLTVV.

The chain links TRBV24-1 to TRBJ2-7; 10 nucleotides match TRBD1. V shed 5 bases, J shed 5 bases, and the junction held 5 bases outside the gene matches. The CDR3 is made up of 14 amino acids. From germline, CDR1 is KGHDR and CDR2 SFDVKD. In nucleotides, the CDR3 is TGTGCCACCAGTGCGTGGGACAGGGGCCACGAGCAGTACTTC. Translated, it gives CATSAWDRGHEQYF.